This T cell receptor beta chain was sequenced for a study of blood T cells in healthy people across ages. The donors, aged 6 to 90, were healthy Caucasians from Russia. Through a sample-barcoded 5' primer and a J-beta primer mix, a second PCR was run for about 6 to 11 cycles. TCRdb reanalysed the 5' RACE reads using MiXCR and keeps one entry per CDR3 protein. The sample lists over 1,200,000 distinct CDR3 sequences, roughly 59% occurring once. Germline V CDR1 and CDR2: SEHNR, FQNEAQ (reference sequence). CDR3 size: 16 residues. V gave up 5 bases and J gave up 3 bases; unmatched junction bases: 11. This clonotype was seen only a few times.

The TCR sequence derives from a man aged 18 to 35 in good health. Sequencing input: blood. The chain joins TRBV7-9 to TRBJ2-7, with 9 bases fitting TRBD1. The CDR3 DNA sequence: TGTGCCAGCAGCCCCCGGACAGGGGAAAGTTACTACGAGCAGTACTTC. Protein sequence: CASSPRTGESYYEQYF.